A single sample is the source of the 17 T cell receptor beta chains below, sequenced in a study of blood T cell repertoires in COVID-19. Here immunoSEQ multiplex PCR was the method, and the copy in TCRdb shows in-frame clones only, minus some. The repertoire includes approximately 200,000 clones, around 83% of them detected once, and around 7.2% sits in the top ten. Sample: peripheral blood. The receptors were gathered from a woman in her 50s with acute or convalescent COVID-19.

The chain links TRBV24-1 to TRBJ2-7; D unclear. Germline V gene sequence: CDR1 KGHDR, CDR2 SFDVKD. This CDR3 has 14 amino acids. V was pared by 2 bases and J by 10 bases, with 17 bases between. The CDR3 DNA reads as TGTGCCACCAGTGATTACACAGAAAATGGCCGCCAGTACTTC. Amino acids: CATSDYTENGRQYF.

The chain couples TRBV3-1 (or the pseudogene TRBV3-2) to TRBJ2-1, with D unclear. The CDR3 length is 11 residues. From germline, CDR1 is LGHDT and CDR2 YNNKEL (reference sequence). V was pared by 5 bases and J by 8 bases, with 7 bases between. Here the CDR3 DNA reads TGTGCCAGCAGCACTTTCCATGAGCAGTTCTTC. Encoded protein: CASSTFHEQFF.

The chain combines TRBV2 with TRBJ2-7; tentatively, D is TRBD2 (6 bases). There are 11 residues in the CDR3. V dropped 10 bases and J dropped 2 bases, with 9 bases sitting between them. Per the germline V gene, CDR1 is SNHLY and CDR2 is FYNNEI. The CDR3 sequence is CATREAYEQYF. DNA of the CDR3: TGTGCCACCAGGGAGGCCTACGAGCAGTACTTC.

CDR3 protein: CASRASGRTQETQYF. In nucleotides, the CDR3 is TGTGCCAGCAGGGCTAGCGGGAGGACCCAAGAGACCCAGTACTTC. This chain joins TRBV5-4 and TRBJ2-5; 11 bases align to TRBD2. The germline V gene has CDR1 SGHNT and CDR2 YYREEE (reference sequence). Germline trimming cut 5 bases from V and 1 base from J; bases unmatched to any gene: 4. The CDR3 length is 15 residues. Full variable domain (remainder filled in from reference TRBV5-4 and TRBJ2-5): ETGVTQSPTHLIKTRGQQVTLRCSSQSGHNTVSWYQQALGQGPQFIFQYYREEENGRGNFPPRFSGLQFPNYSSELNVNALELDDSALYLCASRASGRTQETQYFGPGTRLLVL.

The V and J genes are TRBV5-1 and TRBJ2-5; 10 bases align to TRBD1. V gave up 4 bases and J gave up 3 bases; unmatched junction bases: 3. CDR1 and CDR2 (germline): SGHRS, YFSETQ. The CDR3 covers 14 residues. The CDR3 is CASSKGTGEETQYF. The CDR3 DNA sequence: TGCGCCAGCAGCAAAGGGACAGGGGAAGAGACCCAGTACTTC.

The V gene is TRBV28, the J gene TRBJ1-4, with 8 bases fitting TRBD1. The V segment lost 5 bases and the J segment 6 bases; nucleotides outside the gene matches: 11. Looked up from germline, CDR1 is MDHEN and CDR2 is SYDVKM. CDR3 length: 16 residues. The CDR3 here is CASSGPGQGGDEKLFF. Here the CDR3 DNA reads TGTGCCAGCAGTGGCCCCGGACAGGGAGGGGATGAAAAACTGTTTTTT.

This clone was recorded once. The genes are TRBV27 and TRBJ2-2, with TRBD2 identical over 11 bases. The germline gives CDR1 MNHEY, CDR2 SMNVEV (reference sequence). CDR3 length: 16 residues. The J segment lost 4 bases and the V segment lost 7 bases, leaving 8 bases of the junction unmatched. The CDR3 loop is CASIKTSGEATGELFF. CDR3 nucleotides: TGTGCCAGCATCAAGACTAGCGGGGAGGCCACCGGGGAGCTGTTTTTT.

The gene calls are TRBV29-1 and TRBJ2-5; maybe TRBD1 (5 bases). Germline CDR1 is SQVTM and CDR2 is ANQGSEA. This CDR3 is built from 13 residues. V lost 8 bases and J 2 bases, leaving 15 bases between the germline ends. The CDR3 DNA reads TGCAGCATCCGACAGCTAACACAAGAGACCCAGTACTTC. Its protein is CSIRQLTQETQYF.

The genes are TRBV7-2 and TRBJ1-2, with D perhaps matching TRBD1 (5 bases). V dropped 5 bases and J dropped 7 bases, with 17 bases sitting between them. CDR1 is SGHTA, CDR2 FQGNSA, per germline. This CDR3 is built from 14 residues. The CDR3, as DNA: TGTGCCAGCAGCACCCGACGACCACAGGCTGGCTACACCTTC. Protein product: CASSTRRPQAGYTF.

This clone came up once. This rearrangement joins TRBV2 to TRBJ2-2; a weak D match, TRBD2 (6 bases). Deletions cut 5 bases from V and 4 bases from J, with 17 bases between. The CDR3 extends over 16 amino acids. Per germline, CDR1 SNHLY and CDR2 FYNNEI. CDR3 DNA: TGTGCCAGCAGTCCCCCTGGGGGAGGAGTCACCGGGGAGCTGTTTTTT. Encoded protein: CASSPPGGGVTGELFF.

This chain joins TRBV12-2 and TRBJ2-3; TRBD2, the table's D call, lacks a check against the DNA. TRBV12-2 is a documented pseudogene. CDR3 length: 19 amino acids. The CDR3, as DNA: TGTGCAAGTCGCTTCATGGCGGGAGGGCAGTACGTTAGCCCAGATACGCAGTATTTT. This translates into CASRFMAGGQYVSPDTQYF.

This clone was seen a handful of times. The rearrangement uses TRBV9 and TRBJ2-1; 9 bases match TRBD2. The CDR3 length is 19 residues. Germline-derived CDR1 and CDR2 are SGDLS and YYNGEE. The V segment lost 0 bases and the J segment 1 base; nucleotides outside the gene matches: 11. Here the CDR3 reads CASSVEGSGGVGSYNEQFF. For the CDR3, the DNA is TGTGCCAGCAGCGTAGAAGGTAGCGGGGGCGTCGGGTCCTACAATGAGCAGTTCTTC.

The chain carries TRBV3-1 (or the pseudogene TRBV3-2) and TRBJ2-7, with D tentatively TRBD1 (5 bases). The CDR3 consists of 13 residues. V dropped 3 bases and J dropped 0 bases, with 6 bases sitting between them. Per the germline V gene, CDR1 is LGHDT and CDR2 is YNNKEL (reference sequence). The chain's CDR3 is CASSHRDSYEQYF. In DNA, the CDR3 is TGTGCCAGCAGCCACAGGGACTCCTACGAGCAGTACTTC.

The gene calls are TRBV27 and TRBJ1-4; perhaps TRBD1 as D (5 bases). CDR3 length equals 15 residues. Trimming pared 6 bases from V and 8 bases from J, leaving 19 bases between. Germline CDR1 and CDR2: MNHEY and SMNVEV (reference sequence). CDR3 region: CASSSSGGWQEKLFF. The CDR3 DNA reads TGTGCCAGCAGCTCATCGGGGGGTTGGCAGGAAAAACTGTTTTTT.

The CDR3 protein is CASSLGSYEKLFF. The CDR3 nucleotides are TGTGCCAGCAGTTTAGGCTCCTATGAAAAACTGTTTTTT. The chain joins TRBV27 to TRBJ1-4; D gene uncertain. V was trimmed by 2 bases and J by 6 bases, leaving 7 bases between them. The CDR3 has 13 amino acids. The germline CDR1 and CDR2 sequences are MNHEY and SMNVEV (reference sequence). The full variable domain, with the rest looked up from reference TRBV27 and TRBJ1-4, is EAQVTQNPRYLITVTGKKLTVTCSQNMNHEYMSWYRQDPGLGLRQIYYSMNVEVTDKGDVPEGYKVSRKEKRNFPLILESPSPNQTSLYFCASSLGSYEKLFFGSGTQLSVL.

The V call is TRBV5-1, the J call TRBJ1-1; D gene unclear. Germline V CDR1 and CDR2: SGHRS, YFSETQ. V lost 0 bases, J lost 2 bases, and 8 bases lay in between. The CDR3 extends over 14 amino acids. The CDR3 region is CASSLGAGNTEAFF. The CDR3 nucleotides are TGCGCCAGCAGCTTGGGGGCGGGTAACACTGAAGCTTTCTTT.

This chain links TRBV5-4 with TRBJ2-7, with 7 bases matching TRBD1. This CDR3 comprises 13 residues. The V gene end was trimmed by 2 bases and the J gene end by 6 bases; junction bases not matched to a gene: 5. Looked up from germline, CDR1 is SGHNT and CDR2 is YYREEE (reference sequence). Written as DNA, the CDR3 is TGTGCCAGCAGCTTCGACAGGGTGGGCGAGCAGTACTTC. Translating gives CASSFDRVGEQYF.